A selection of T cell receptor beta chains follows, all from one sample in a study of T-cell memory formation after mild COVID-19. TCRdb fed the 5' RACE reads into MiXCR, producing one record per CDR3 protein. The sample carries approximately 250,000 distinct CDR3 sequences, around 17% recorded once. The sequenced material came from PBMCs or a T cell subset sorted from them (not recorded which). The source is a man between 18 and 29 years old who had mild COVID-19 (a few samples of this study predate the infection). Cell type and time point are not known. CDR3s include the opening cysteine and the closing phenylalanine or tryptophan. The D gene is left open where the match is weak. For some rows the clone size is stated as once, few or many, or as a class when expanded; others skip it.

len	d_gene	v_gene	abundance	j_gene	CDR3nt	CDR3aa
14	.	TRBV6-5	few	TRBJ2-2	TGTGCCAGCAGTCTCGTAGCTTACACCGGGGAGCTGTTTTTT	CASSLVAYTGELFF
15	.	TRBV15	few	TRBJ2-6	TGTGCCACCAGCGTCGGGGGCTCTGGGGCCAACGTCCTGACTTTC	CATSVGGSGANVLTF
17	.	TRBV5-1	.	TRBJ1-4	TGCGCCAGCAGCACACGGTCCGGGGGCCCAATCCGGGAAAAACTGTTTTTT	CASSTRSGGPIREKLFF
17	.	TRBV6-6	few	TRBJ1-6	TGTGCCAGCAGTACGGGAACAGGGAGCTCCTATAATTCACCCCTCCACTTT	CASSTGTGSSYNSPLHF
14	.	TRBV6-6	few	TRBJ1-2	TGTGCCAGCAGTTACACGGGAGGGGCATATGGCTACACCTTC	CASSYTGGAYGYTF
21	TRBD1	TRBV27	few	TRBJ1-2	TGTGCCAGCTCCCGGATTATGCTCTTAGCCCGGGACAGGTCCGCAAACTATGGCTACACCTTC	CASSRIMLLARDRSANYGYTF
15	.	TRBV7-2	few	TRBJ2-5	TGTGCCAGCAGCTTTTTAGAAAGGGATCAAGAGACCCAGTACTTC	CASSFLERDQETQYF
15	TRBD2	TRBV4-1	.	TRBJ2-3	TGCGCCAGCAGCCAGACCGTTGGGGGGGGAGATACGCAGTATTTT	CASSQTVGGGDTQYF
15	.	TRBV3-1	.	TRBJ1-4	TGTGCCAGCAGCCCAATCGGGACACGCTATGAAAAACTGTTTTTT	CASSPIGTRYEKLFF
15	TRBD2	TRBV3-1	few	TRBJ2-3	TGTGCCAGCAGCCAAGCTAGCGGGGTCAAGGCTACGCAGTATTTT	CASSQASGVKATQYF
11	.	TRBV20-1	few	TRBJ1-4	TGCAGTGCTAGGAATAATGAAAAACTGTTTTTT	CSARNNEKLFF
16	.	TRBV4-3	.	TRBJ1-1	TGCGCCAGCAGCCAAGTTCCTCCGAGGGGGATGGCTGAAGCTTTCTTT	CASSQVPPRGMAEAFF
17	TRBD1	TRBV11-2	.	TRBJ2-3	TGTGCCAGCAGCTTAGGAGATGACAGGGTGGCAGCAGATACGCAGTATTTT	CASSLGDDRVAADTQYF
15	.	TRBV5-1	.	TRBJ2-1	TGCGCCTCCTCGGGGCAGGGGGGGACCTACAATGAGCAGTTCTTC	CASSGQGGTYNEQFF
12	.	TRBV29-1	once	TRBJ2-7	TGCAGCGTTGAATGGGACATGAACGAGCAGTACTTC	CSVEWDMNEQYF
16	TRBD2	TRBV12-3/TRBV12-4	.	TRBJ2-3	TGTGCCAGCAGTTTATTAGCGGGGGGACTCACAGATACGCAGTATTTT	CASSLLAGGLTDTQYF
16	.	TRBV7-2	.	TRBJ1-2	TGTGCCAGCAGCTCCTTAGTCAGACAGCCCCCACTGGGCTACACCTTC	CASSSLVRQPPLGYTF
15	TRBD1	TRBV4-1	.	TRBJ2-7	TGCGCCAGCAGCCCGCCGGACAGGGGTACCTACGAGCAGTACTTC	CASSPPDRGTYEQYF
12	.	TRBV7-9	.	TRBJ2-3	TGTGCCAGCAGTCCCGGACCAAATACGCAGTATTTT	CASSPGPNTQYF
13	.	TRBV19	.	TRBJ1-5	TGTGCCAGTAGTATTTTAGGGGACCAGCCCCAGCATTTT	CASSILGDQPQHF
12	.	TRBV12-3/TRBV12-4	.	TRBJ1-1	TGTGCCAGCAGGCTCCGGGACACTGAAGCTTTCTTT	CASRLRDTEAFF
16	.	TRBV6-2/TRBV6-3	.	TRBJ2-3	TGTGCCAGCAGTTACGGGGGTACGGCGACCACAGATACGCAGTATTTT	CASSYGGTATTDTQYF
15	.	TRBV7-2	.	TRBJ2-7	TGTGCCAGCAGCTTAGCAGGGTACCCCTACTACGAGCAGTACTTC	CASSLAGYPYYEQYF
14	.	TRBV12-3/TRBV12-4	.	TRBJ1-5	TGTGCCAGCAATATAAATGCAGGGAATCAGCCCCAGCATTTT	CASNINAGNQPQHF
14	.	TRBV20-1	.	TRBJ2-7	TGCAGTGCTAGAGCCCCCCAGAGCTCCTACGAGCAGTACTTC	CSARAPQSSYEQYF
14	TRBD1	TRBV20-1	few	TRBJ1-5	TGCAGTGTTCGGGAGGGACAGGGATTTGCGCCCCAGCATTTT	CSVREGQGFAPQHF
17	TRBD1	TRBV29-1	.	TRBJ1-1	TGCAGCGTTGGGGGACAGGGGGGCGGCTTGGCGGCCACTGAAGCTTTCTTT	CSVGGQGGGLAATEAFF
11	.	TRBV29-1	.	TRBJ1-2	TGCAGCGGAACGGGGGGCCATGGCTACACCTTC	CSGTGGHGYTF
14	.	TRBV6-5	few	TRBJ1-1	TGTGCCAGCAGTTACTCTGACCTGAACACTGAAGCTTTCTTT	CASSYSDLNTEAFF
16	.	TRBV6-6	few	TRBJ2-1	TGTGCCAGCGACTCGTTCCCCGGGACTCCTTACAATGAGCAGTTCTTC	CASDSFPGTPYNEQFF
14	.	TRBV5-1	.	TRBJ1-4	TGCGCCAGCAGCTTGCGGGCAGAAAATGAAAAACTGTTTTTT	CASSLRAENEKLFF
15	.	TRBV7-6	.	TRBJ1-1	TGTGCCAGCAGCTTAGGTACTACGAGGAACACTGAAGCTTTCTTT	CASSLGTTRNTEAFF
13	.	TRBV6-2/TRBV6-3	.	TRBJ2-5	TGTGCCAGCGCTCCTAGAGGACACTGGACCCAGTACTTC	CASAPRGHWTQYF
16	.	TRBV7-9	.	TRBJ2-1	TGTGCCAGCAGCCCGAGAAGTGGGGTGTATTATTATGAGCAGTTCTTC	CASSPRSGVYYYEQFF
14	.	TRBV6-6	.	TRBJ2-1	TGTGCCAGCATATGGGGGGACCGCCGGGGGGAGCAGTTCTTC	CASIWGDRRGEQFF
17	TRBD2	TRBV9	few	TRBJ2-7	TGTGCCAGCAGCCCTCCACCGGGGGGGGGACACTCCTACGAGCAGTACTTC	CASSPPPGGGHSYEQYF
12	.	TRBV10-3	.	TRBJ1-5	TGTGCCACTGGGACGGAAAATCAGCCCCAGCATTTT	CATGTENQPQHF
13	.	TRBV6-1	many	TRBJ1-1	TGTGCCAGCAGTGAAGTGTACGGGACTGAAGCTTTCTTT	CASSEVYGTEAFF
16	TRBD1	TRBV24-1	.	TRBJ2-3	TGTGCCACCAGTGATACCCGGACAGGGTCCCCAGATACGCAGTATTTT	CATSDTRTGSPDTQYF
15	.	TRBV6-5	.	TRBJ1-4	TGTGCCAGCAGTTACTCGCCGGGGTCGCGAGAAAAACTGTTTTTT	CASSYSPGSREKLFF
13	.	TRBV18	many	TRBJ2-3	TGTGCCAGCTCACCTTTTGAGGCAGATACGCAGTATTTT	CASSPFEADTQYF
16	.	TRBV7-2	few	TRBJ2-5	TGTGCCAGCAGCTCCGACAGAAAGAGGATTCAAGAGACCCAGTACTTC	CASSSDRKRIQETQYF
17	.	TRBV6-6	few	TRBJ1-6	TGTGCCAGCAGTTACAGGGATGGGGGCGCGTTTAACTCACCCCTCCACTTT	CASSYRDGGAFNSPLHF
12	.	TRBV3-1	.	TRBJ1-1	TGTGCCAGCAGCCAACTGTCTTCTGAAGCTTTCTTT	CASSQLSSEAFF
15	TRBD2	TRBV7-2	.	TRBJ2-7	TGTGCCAGCAGCTTAGAAGGGACTAGCATATACGAGCAGTACTTC	CASSLEGTSIYEQYF
13	.	TRBV6-2/TRBV6-3	.	TRBJ2-7	TGTGCCAGCAGTTACCCTCCCTTCTACGAGCAGTACTTC	CASSYPPFYEQYF
13	.	TRBV7-2	.	TRBJ2-3	TGTGCCAGCAGCTCCGCGAACACAGATACGCAGTATTTT	CASSSANTDTQYF
15	.	TRBV11-2	few	TRBJ2-2	TGTGCCAGCAGCTTATGGCTAGCTAGCACCGGGGAGCTGTTTTTT	CASSLWLASTGELFF
14	.	TRBV5-5	.	TRBJ1-5	TGTGCCAGCAGCTTGGGGGCTGCGGGTCAGCCCCAGCATTTT	CASSLGAAGQPQHF
16	TRBD2	TRBV7-6	.	TRBJ2-5	TGTGCCAGCAGCCTCGAGCGGGGGGTGCTGAGGGAGACCCAGTACTTC	CASSLERGVLRETQYF
16	.	TRBV6-5	few	TRBJ1-6	TGTGCCAGCACCTCCCGAGGGGGGCTGGAGGGTTCACCCCTCCACTTT	CASTSRGGLEGSPLHF
16	TRBD2	TRBV12-3/TRBV12-4	few	TRBJ2-1	TGTGCCAGCACCCCGCGTTGGGGGGGGAGCTACAATGAGCAGTTCTTC	CASTPRWGGSYNEQFF
13	.	TRBV6-5	few	TRBJ2-5	TGTGCCAGCAGCCTGGGTTTGTTAGAGACCCAGTACTTC	CASSLGLLETQYF
15	.	TRBV5-1	few	TRBJ1-1	TGCGCCAGCAGCTTGTACCGTGCGTCAGACGGGAGAGCTTTCTTT	CASSLYRASDGRAFF
11	.	TRBV12-3/TRBV12-4	many	TRBJ2-5	TGTGCCAGCATGGGGGAAGAGACCCAGTACTTC	CASMGEETQYF